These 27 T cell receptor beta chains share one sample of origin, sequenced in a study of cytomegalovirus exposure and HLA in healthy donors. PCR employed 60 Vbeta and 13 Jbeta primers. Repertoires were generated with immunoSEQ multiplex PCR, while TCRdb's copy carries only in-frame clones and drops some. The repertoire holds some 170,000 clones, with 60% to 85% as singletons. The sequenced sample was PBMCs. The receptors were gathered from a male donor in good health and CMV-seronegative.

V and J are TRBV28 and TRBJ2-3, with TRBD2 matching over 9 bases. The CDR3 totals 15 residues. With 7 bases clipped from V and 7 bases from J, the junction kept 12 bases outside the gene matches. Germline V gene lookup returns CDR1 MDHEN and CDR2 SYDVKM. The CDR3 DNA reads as TGTGCCAGCACCCTTTCGGCTAGCGGGACGAATACGCAGTATTTT. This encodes CASTLSASGTNTQYF.

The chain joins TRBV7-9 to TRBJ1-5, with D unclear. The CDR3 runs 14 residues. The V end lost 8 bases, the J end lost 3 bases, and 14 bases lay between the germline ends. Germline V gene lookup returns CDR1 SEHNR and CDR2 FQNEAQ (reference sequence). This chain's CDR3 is CASSFGLDNQPQHF. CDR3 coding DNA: TGTGCCAGCTCCTTCGGGTTGGACAATCAGCCCCAGCATTTT.

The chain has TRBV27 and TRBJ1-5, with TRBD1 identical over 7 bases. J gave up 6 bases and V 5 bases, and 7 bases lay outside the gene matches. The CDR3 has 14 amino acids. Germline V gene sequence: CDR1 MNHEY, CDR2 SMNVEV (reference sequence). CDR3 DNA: TGTGCCAGCAGTGTCGACAGGGCGGGTCAGCCCCAGCATTTT. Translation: CASSVDRAGQPQHF.

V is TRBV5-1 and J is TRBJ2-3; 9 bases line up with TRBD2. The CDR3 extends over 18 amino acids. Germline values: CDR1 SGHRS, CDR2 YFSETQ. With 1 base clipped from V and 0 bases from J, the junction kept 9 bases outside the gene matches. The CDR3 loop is CASSLRSGGHPSTDTQYF. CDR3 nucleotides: TGCGCCAGCAGCTTGCGTAGCGGGGGCCACCCCAGCACAGATACGCAGTATTTT.

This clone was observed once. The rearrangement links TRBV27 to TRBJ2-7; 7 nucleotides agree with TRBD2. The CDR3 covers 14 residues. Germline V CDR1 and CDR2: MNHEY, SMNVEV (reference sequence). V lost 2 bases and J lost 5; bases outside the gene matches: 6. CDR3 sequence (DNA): TGTGCCAGCAGTTTAAGGCTAGCGGTAGACGAGCAGTACTTC. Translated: CASSLRLAVDEQYF.

CDR3: CASSIGETEAFF. The DNA for the CDR3 is TGTGCCAGTAGTATCGGAGAGACTGAAGCTTTCTTT. J is TRBJ1-1 and V is TRBV19; D is unclear. Trimming took off 3 bases at V and 5 bases at J, with 7 bases between the two ends. CDR1 and CDR2 (germline): LNHDA, SQIVND (reference sequence). The CDR3 extends over 12 amino acids.

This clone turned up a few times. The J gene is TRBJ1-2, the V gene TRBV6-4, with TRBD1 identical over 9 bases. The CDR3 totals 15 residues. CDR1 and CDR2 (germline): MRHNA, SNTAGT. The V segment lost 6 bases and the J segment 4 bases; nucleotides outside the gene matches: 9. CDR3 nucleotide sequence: TGTGCCAGCAGACTACAGGGGGCGCGGGGCTATGGCTACACCTTC. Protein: CASRLQGARGYGYTF.

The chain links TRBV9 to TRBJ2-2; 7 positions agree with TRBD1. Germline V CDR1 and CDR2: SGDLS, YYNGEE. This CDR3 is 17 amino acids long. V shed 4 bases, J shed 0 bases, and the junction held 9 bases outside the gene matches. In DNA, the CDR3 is TGTGCCAGCAGCCAAGTGACAGGGAGTACGAACACCGGGGAGCTGTTTTTT. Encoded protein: CASSQVTGSTNTGELFF.

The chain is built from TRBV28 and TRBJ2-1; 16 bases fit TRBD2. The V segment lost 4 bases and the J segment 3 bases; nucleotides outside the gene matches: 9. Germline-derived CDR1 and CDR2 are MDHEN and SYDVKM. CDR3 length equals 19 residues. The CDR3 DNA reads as TGTGCCAGCAGTTCATCAGGAGGGACTAGCGGGAGGGGCTACAATGAGCAGTTCTTC. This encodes CASSSSGGTSGRGYNEQFF.

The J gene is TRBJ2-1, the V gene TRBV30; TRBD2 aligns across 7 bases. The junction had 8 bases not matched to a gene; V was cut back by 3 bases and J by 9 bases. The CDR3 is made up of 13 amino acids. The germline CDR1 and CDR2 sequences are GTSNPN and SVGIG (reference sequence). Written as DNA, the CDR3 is TGTGCCTGGAGGGGGGAGGGCCAGGGTGAGCAGTTCTTC. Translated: CAWRGEGQGEQFF.

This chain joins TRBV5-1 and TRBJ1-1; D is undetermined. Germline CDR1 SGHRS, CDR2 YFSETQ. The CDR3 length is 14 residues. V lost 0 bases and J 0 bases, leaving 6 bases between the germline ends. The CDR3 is CASSLDSLNTEAFF. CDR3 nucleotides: TGCGCCAGCAGCTTGGACAGCTTGAACACTGAAGCTTTCTTT.

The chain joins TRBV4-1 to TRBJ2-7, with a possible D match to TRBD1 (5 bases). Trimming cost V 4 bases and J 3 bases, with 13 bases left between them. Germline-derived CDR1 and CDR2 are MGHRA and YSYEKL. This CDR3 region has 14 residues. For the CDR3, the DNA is TGCGCCAGCAGCCTGGGGCAGGGTAGCTACGAGCAGTACTTC. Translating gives CASSLGQGSYEQYF.

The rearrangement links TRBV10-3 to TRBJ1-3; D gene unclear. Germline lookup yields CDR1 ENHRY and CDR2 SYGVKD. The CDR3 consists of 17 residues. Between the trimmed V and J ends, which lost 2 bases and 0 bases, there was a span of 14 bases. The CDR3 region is CAISERDERSSGNTIYF. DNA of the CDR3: TGTGCCATCAGTGAGAGAGATGAACGGAGCTCTGGAAACACCATATATTTT.

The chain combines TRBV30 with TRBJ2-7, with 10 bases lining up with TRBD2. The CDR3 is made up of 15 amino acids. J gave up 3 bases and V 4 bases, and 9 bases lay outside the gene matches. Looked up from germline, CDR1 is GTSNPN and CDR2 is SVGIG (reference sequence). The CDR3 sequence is CAWNTLAGANYEQYF. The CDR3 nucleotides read TGTGCCTGGAATACCCTAGCGGGGGCGAACTACGAGCAGTACTTC.

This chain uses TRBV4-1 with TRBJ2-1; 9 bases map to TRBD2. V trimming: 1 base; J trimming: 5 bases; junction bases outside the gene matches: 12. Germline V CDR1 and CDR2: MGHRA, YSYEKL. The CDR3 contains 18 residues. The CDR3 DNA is TGCGCCAGCAGCCAAGGGGGAATAGCGGGGGCTTTTGACAATGAGCAGTTCTTC. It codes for CASSQGGIAGAFDNEQFF.

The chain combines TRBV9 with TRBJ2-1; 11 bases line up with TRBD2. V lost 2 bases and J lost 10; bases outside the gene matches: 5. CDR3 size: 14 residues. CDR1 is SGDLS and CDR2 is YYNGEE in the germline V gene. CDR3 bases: TGTGCCAGCAGCGTTAGCGGGGGGGCAGAGGAGCAGTTCTTC. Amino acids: CASSVSGGAEEQFF. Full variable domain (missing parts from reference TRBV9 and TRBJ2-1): DSGVTQTPKHLITATGQRVTLRCSPRSGDLSVYWYQQSLDQGLQFLIQYYNGEERAKGNILERFSAQQFPDLHSELNLSSLELGDSALYFCASSVSGGAEEQFFGPGTRLTVL.

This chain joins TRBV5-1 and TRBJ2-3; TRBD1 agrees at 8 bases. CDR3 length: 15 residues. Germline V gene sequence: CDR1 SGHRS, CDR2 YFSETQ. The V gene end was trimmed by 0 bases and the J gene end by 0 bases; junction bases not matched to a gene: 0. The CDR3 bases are TGCGCCAGCAGCTTGGGGGACAGGAGCACAGATACGCAGTATTTT. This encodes CASSLGDRSTDTQYF.

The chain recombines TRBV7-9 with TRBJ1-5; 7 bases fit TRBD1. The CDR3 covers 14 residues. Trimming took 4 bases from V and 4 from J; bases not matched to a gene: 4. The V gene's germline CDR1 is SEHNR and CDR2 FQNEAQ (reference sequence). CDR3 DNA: TGTGCCAGCAGCTCGAGACAGGGAAATCAGCCCCAGCATTTT. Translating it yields CASSSRQGNQPQHF.

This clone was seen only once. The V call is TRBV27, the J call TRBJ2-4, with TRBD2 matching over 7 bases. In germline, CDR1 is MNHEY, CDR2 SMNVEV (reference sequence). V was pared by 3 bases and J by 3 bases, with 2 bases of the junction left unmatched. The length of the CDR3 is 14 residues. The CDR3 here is CASSLWGGKNIQYF. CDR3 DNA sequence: TGTGCCAGCAGTTTGTGGGGGGGCAAAAACATTCAGTACTTC.

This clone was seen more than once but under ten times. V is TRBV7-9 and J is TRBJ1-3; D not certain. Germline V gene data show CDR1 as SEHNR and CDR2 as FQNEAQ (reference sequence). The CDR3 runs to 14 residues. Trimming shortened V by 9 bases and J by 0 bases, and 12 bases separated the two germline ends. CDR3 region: CARATGLSGNTIYF. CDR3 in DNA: TGTGCCAGAGCTACGGGTCTCTCTGGAAACACCATATATTTT.

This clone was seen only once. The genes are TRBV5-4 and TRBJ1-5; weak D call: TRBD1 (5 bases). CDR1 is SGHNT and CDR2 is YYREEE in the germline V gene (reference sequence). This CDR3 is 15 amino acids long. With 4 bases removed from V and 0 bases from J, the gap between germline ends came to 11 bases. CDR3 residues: CASSRGGNSNQPQHF. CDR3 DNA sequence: TGTGCCAGCAGCCGGGGCGGGAATAGCAATCAGCCCCAGCATTTT.

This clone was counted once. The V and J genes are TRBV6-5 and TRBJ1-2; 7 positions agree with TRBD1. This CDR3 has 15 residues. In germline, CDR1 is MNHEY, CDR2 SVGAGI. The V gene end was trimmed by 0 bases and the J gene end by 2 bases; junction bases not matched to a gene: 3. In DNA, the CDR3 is TGTGCCAGCAGTTACTCAGGGACAGAGAACTATGGCTACACCTTC. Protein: CASSYSGTENYGYTF.

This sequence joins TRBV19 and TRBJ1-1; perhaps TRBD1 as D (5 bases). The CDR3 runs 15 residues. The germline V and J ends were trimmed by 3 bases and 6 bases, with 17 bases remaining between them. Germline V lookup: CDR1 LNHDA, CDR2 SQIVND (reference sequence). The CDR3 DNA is TGTGCCAGTAGTATGCGGGGCAAGGGGTTGGCTGAAGCTTTCTTT. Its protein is CASSMRGKGLAEAFF.

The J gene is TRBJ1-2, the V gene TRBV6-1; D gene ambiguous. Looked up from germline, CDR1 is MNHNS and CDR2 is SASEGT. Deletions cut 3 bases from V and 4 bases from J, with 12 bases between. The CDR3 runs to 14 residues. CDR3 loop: CASSDSNPPYGYTF. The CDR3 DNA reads TGTGCCAGCAGTGACAGTAACCCGCCCTATGGCTACACCTTC.

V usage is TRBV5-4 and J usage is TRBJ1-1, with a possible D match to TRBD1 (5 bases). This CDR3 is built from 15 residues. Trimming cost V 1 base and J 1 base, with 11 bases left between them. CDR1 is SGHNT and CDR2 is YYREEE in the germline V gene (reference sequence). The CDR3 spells CASSLTGRGNTEAFF. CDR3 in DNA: TGTGCCAGCAGCTTGACTGGTAGGGGGAACACTGAAGCTTTCTTT.

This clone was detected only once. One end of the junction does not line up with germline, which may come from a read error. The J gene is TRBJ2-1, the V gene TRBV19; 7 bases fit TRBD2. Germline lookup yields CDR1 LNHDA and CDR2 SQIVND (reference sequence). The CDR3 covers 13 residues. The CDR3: CASSIEPGAGTIF. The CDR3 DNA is TGTGCCAGTAGTATAGAACCGGGAGCGGGAACGATCTTC.

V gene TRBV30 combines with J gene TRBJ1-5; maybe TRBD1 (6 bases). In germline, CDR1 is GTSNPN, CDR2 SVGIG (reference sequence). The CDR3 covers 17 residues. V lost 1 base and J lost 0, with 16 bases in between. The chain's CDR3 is CAWSGAGDPFSNQPQHF. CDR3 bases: TGTGCCTGGAGTGGAGCAGGGGACCCTTTTAGCAATCAGCCCCAGCATTTT.